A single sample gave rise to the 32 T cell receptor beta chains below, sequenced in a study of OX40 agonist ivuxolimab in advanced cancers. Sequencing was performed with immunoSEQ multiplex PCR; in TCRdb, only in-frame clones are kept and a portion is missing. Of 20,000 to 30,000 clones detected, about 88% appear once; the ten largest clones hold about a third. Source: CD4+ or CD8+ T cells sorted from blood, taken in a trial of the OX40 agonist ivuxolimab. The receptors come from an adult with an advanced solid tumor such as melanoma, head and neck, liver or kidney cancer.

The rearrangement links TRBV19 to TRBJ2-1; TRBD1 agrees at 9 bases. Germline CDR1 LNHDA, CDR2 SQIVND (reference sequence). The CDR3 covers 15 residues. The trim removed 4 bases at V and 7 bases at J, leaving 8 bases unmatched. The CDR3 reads CASSTTGTGSNEQFF. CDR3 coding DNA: TGTGCCAGTAGTACAACCGGGACAGGGTCAAATGAGCAGTTCTTC.

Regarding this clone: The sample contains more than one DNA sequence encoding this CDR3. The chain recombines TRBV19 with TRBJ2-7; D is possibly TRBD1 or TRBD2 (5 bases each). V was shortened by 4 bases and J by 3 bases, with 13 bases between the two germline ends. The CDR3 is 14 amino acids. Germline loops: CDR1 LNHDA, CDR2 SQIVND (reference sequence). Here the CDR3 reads CASSRQSGSYEQYF. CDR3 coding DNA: TGTGCCAGTAGTAGACAGTCAGGGAGCTACGAGCAGTACTTC.

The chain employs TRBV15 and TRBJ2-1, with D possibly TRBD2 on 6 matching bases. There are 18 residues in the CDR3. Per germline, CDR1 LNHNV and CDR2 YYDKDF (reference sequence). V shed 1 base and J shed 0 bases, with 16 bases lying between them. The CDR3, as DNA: TGTGCCACCAGCAGAGGGGGTGGGACTCGTAGCTCCTACAATGAGCAGTTCTTC. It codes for CATSRGGGTRSSYNEQFF.

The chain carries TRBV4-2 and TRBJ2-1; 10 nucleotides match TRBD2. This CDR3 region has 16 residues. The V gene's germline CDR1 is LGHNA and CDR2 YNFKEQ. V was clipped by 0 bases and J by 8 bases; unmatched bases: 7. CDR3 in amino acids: CASSQDERGGIDEQFF. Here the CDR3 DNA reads TGTGCCAGCAGCCAAGATGAGCGGGGGGGCATCGATGAGCAGTTCTTC.

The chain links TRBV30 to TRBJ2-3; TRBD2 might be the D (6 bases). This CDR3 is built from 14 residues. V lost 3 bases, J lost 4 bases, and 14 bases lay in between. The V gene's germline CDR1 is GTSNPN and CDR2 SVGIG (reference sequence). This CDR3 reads CAWREGRGSDTQYF. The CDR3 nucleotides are TGTGCCTGGAGGGAGGGGCGGGGATCAGATACGCAGTATTTT.

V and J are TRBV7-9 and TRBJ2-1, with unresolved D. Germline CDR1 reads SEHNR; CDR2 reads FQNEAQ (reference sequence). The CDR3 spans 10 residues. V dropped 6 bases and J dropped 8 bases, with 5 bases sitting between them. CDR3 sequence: CASSPDEQFF. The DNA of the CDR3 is TGTGCCAGCAGTCCCGATGAGCAGTTCTTC.

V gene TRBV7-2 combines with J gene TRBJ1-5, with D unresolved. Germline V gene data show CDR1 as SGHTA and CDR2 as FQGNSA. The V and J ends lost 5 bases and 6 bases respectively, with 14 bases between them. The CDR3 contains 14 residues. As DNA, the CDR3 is TGTGCCAGCAGCCTACAACACCGGGGTCAGCCCCAGCATTTT. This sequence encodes CASSLQHRGQPQHF.

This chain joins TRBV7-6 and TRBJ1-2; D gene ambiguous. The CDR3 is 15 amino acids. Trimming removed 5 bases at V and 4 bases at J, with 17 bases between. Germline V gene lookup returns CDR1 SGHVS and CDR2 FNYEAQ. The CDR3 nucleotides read TGTGCCAGCAGCAGAGGCTCTCGAAAGACCTATGGCTACACCTTC. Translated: CASSRGSRKTYGYTF.

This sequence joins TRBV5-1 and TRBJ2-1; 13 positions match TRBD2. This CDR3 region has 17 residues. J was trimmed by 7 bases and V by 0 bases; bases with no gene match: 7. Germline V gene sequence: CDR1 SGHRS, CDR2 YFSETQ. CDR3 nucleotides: TGCGCCAGCAGCTTGGGCCCACTAGCGGGAGGGAGGAATGAGCAGTTCTTC. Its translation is CASSLGPLAGGRNEQFF.

Here the CDR3 reads CSAGPLDTQYF. In DNA form, the CDR3 reads TGCAGTGCTGGTCCCTTGGATACGCAGTATTTT. The genes are TRBV20-1 and TRBJ2-3; D unclear. Trimming shortened V by 5 bases and J by 6 bases, and 9 bases separated the two germline ends. Germline loops: CDR1 DFQATT, CDR2 SNEGSKA (reference sequence). The CDR3 totals 11 residues.

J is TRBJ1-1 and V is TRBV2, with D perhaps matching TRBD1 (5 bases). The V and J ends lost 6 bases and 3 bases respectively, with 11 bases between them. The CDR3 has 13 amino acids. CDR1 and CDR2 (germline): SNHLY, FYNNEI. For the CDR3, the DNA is TGTGCCAGCAGGCAGGGTCGGGACACTGAAGCTTTCTTT. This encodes CASRQGRDTEAFF. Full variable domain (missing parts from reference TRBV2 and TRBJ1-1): EPEVTQTPSHQVTQMGQEVILRCVPISNHLYFYWYRQILGQKVEFLVSFYNNEISEKSEIFDDQFSVERPDGSNFTLKIRSTKLEDSAMYFCASRQGRDTEAFFGQGTRLTVV.

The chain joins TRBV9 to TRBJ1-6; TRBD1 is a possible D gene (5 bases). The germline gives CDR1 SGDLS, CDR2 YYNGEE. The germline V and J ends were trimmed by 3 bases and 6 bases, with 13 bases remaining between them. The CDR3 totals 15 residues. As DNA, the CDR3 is TGTGCCAGCAGCGGAGGGGCAATCGGTAATTCACCCCTCCACTTT. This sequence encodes CASSGGAIGNSPLHF.

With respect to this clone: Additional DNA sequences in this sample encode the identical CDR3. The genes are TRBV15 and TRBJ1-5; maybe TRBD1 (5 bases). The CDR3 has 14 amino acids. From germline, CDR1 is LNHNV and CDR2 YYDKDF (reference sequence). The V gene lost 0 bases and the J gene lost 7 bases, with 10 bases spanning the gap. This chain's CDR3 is CATSREKGPQPQHF. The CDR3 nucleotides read TGTGCCACCAGCAGAGAGAAGGGGCCCCAGCCCCAGCATTTT.

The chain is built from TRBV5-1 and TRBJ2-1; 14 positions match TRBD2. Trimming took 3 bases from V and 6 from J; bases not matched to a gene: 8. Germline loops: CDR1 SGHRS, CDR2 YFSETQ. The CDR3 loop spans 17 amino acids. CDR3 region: CASSSGLAGGSPNEQFF. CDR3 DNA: TGCGCCAGCAGCTCCGGACTAGCGGGAGGCTCTCCCAATGAGCAGTTCTTC.

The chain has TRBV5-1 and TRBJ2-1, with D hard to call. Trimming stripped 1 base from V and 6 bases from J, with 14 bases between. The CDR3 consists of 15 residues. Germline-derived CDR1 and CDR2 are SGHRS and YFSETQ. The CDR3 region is CASSLNSFSSNEQFF. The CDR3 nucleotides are TGCGCCAGCAGCTTGAATTCTTTCAGCTCCAATGAGCAGTTCTTC. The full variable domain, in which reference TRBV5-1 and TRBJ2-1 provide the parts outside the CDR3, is KAGVTQTPRYLIKTRGQQVTLSCSPISGHRSVSWYQQTPGQGLQFLFEYFSETQRNKGNFPGRFSGRQFSNSRSEMNVSTLELGDSALYLCASSLNSFSSNEQFFGPGTRLTVL.

CDR3 region: CASSYRGADNEQYF. In nucleotides, the CDR3 is TGTGCCAGCAGTTACCGCGGGGCGGACAACGAGCAGTACTTC. This chain uses TRBV6-5 with TRBJ2-7; D may be TRBD2 (6 bases). The V gene lost 2 bases and the J gene lost 5 bases, with 13 bases spanning the gap. CDR3 size: 14 residues. Per the germline V gene, CDR1 is MNHEY and CDR2 is SVGAGI.

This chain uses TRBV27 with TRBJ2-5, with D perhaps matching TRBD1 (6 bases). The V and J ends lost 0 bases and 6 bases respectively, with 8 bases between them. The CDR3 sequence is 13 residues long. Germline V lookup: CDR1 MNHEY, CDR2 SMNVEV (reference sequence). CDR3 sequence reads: CASSLSRGKTQYF. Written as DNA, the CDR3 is TGTGCCAGCAGTTTATCGAGGGGGAAGACCCAGTACTTC.

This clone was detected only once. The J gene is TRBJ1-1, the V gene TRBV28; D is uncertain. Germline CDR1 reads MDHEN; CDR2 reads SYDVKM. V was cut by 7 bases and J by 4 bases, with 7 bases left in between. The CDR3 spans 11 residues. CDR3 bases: TGTGCCAGCAAAGCTATCACTGAAGCTTTCTTT. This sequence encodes CASKAITEAFF.

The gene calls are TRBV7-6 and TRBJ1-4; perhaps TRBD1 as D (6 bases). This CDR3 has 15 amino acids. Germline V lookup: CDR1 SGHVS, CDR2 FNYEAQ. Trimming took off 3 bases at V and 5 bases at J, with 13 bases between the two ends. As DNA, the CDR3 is TGTGCCAGCAGCTTGACAGGAGGGATAAATGAAAAACTGTTTTTT. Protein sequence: CASSLTGGINEKLFF.

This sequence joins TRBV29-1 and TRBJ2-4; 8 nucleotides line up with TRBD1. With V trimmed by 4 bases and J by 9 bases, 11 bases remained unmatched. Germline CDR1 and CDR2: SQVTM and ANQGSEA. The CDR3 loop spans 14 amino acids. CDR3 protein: CSVGRTGRTPIQYF. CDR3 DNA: TGCAGCGTTGGAAGGACAGGGCGGACCCCCATTCAGTACTTC.

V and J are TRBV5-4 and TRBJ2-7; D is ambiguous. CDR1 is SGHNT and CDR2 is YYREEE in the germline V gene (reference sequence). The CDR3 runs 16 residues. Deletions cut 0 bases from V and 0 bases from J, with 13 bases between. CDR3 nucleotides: TGTGCCAGCAGCTTGGATAGTGACACGAGCTCCTACGAGCAGTACTTC. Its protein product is CASSLDSDTSSYEQYF.

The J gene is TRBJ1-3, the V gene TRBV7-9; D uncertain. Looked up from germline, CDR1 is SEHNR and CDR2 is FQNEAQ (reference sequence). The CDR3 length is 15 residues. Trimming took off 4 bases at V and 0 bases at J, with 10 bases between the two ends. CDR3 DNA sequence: TGTGCCAGCAGCTCCCATATAAGCTCTGGAAACACCATATATTTT. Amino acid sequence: CASSSHISSGNTIYF.

Written as DNA, the CDR3 is TGCAGCGTTGAAGGGACAGGGGGCAGCGATGAGCAGTTCTTC. Protein product: CSVEGTGGSDEQFF. The chain has TRBV29-1 and TRBJ2-1; 11 bases fit TRBD1. Germline-derived CDR1 and CDR2 are SQVTM and ANQGSEA. J lost 8 bases, V lost 1 base, and 4 bases had no gene match. This CDR3 has 14 amino acids.

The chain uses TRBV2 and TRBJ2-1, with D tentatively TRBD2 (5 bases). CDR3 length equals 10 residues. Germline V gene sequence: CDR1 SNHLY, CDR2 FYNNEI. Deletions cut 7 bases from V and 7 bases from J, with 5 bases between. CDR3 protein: CASTGNEQFF. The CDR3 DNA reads TGTGCCAGCACGGGGAATGAGCAGTTCTTC.

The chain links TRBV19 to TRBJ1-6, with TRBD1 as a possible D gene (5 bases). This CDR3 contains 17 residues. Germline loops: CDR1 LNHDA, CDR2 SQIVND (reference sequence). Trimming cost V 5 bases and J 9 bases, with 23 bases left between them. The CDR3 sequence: CASSATQGLISISPLHF. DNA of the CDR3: TGTGCCAGTAGTGCAACTCAGGGTCTTATTTCCATTTCACCCCTCCACTTT. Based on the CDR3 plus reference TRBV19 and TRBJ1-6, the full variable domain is DGGITQSPKYLFRKEGQNVTLSCEQNLNHDAMYWYRQDPGQGLRLIYYSQIVNDFQKGDIAEGYSVSREKKESFPLTVTSAQKNPTAFYLCASSATQGLISISPLHFGNGTRLTVT.

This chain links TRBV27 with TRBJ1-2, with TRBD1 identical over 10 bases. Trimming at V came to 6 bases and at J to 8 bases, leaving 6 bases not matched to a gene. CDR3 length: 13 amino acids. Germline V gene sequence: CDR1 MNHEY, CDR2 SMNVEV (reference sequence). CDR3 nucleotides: TGTGCCAGCAGGTTGACAGGGGGCGACGGCTACACCTTC. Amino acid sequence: CASRLTGGDGYTF.

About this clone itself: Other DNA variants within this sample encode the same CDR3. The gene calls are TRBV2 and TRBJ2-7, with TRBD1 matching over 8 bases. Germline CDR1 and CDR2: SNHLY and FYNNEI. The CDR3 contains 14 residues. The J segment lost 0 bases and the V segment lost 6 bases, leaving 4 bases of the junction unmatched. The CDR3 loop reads CASRRQGNSYEQYF. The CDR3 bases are TGTGCCAGCAGAAGACAGGGGAACTCCTACGAGCAGTACTTC.

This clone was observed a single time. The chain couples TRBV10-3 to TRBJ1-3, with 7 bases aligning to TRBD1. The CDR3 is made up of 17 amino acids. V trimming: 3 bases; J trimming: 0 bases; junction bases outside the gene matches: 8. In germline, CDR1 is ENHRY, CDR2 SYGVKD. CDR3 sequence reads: CAISDSSRDSSGNTIYF. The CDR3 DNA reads TGTGCCATCAGTGATAGTTCCCGGGACAGCTCTGGAAACACCATATATTTT.

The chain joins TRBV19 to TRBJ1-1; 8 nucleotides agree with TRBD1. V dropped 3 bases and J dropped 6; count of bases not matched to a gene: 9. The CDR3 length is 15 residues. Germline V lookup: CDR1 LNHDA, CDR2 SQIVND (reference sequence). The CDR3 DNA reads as TGTGCCAGTAGTATGGGGACAGGAAAAGGTTCTGAAGCTTTCTTT. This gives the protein CASSMGTGKGSEAFF.

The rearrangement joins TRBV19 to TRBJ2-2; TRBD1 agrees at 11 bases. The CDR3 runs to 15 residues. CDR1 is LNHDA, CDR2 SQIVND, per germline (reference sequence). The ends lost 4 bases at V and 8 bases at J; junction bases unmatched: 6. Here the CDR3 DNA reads TGTGCCAGTAGTACCGGGACAGGGGGAGTTGGGGAGCTGTTTTTT. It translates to CASSTGTGGVGELFF.

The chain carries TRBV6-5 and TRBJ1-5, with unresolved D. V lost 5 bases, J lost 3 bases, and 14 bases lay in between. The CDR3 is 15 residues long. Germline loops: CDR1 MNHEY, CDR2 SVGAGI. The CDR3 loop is CASSPLDGVNQPQHF. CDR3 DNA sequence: TGTGCCAGCAGTCCCCTGGACGGAGTCAATCAGCCCCAGCATTTT.

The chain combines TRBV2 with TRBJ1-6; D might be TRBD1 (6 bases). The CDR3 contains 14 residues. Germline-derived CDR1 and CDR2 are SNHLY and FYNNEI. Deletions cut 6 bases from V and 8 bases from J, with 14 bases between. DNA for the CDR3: TGTGCCAGCAGCTCAGGACAGAAGGATTCACCCCTCCACTTT. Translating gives CASSSGQKDSPLHF.